This TCR beta chain was recovered during a study of identical twins. A universal primer binding site was introduced by template switching. The final cDNA contained unique molecular identifiers. TCRdb called the 5' RACE reads again in MiXCR, with one record for every CDR3 protein. The sample comprises 450,000 or so distinct CDR3 sequences, approximately 24% of which are singletons, and just under 3% rests with the top ten. The CDR3 totals 13 residues. The germline V gene has CDR1 SGHDN and CDR2 FVKESK. V lost 4 bases, J lost 1 base, and 7 bases lay in between. This sample was shared with a second study, whose subject was T cells expressing NK-cell markers. That work contributes: Seven sequenced donors out of eight were HCMV-seropositive, one seronegative. One observes that, in a handful of donors, these clonotypes were also the leading ones within the CD3+CD56-NKG2C+ fraction. Evidence did not settle whether expanded NKG2C+ T cell clones targeted HCMV.

The chain has TRBV14 and TRBJ2-5; D gene unclear. The TCR was taken from a woman aged 18-30 years in good health. Input material: CD4+ T cells sorted from blood. CDR3 coding DNA: TGTGCCAGCAGCCGAAATGTCCAAGAGACCCAGTACTTC. This sequence encodes CASSRNVQETQYF.